Shown below are 28 T cell receptor beta chains from a single sample sequenced in a study of blood T cells in healthy people across ages. A J-beta primer mix and a sample-barcoded 5' primer were used in a second PCR of roughly 6 to 12 cycles. TCRdb recomputed calls from the 5' RACE reads with MiXCR, one row per CDR3 protein. The profile shows about 1 million distinct CDR3 sequences, around 45% of them singletons. Specimen: blood. All receptors derive from a woman in her fifties or sixties in good health.

The chain joins TRBV20-1 to TRBJ2-7; D not certain. Trimming left V 6 bases short and J 4 bases short, with 16 bases between. The CDR3 has 13 residues. Per germline, CDR1 DFQATT and CDR2 SNEGSKA (reference sequence). The CDR3 DNA reads TGCAGTGCCTCCTCTCCGGTCTTTTACGAGCAGTACTTC. Its translation: CSASSPVFYEQYF.

The chain links TRBV12-3 or TRBV12-4 to TRBJ2-5, with D possibly matching TRBD2 (5 bases). Trimming took off 7 bases at V and 2 bases at J, with 17 bases between the two ends. The CDR3 totals 15 residues. The CDR3 DNA reads TGTGCCAGCACTACACTCGGGGAAGGGCAAGAGACCCAGTACTTC. Amino acid sequence: CASTTLGEGQETQYF.

V usage is TRBV25-1 and J usage is TRBJ1-2; 7 bases fit TRBD1. The germline V gene encodes CDR1 MGHDK and CDR2 SYGVNS. This CDR3 has 16 residues. Trimming took 0 bases from V and 5 from J; bases not matched to a gene: 9. DNA of the CDR3: TGTGCCAGCAGTGAATATGGGGTCAGGGGGTCTTATGGCTACACCTTC. It yields the protein CASSEYGVRGSYGYTF.

This clonotype was seen more than once but under ten times. V is TRBV3-1 and J is TRBJ2-6; D gene ambiguous. Looked up from germline, CDR1 is LGHDT and CDR2 is YNNKEL (reference sequence). The V gene lost 1 base and the J gene lost 3 bases, with 10 bases spanning the gap. This CDR3 is 16 amino acids long. CDR3 loop: CASSQGGIGGANVLTF. The CDR3 coding sequence is TGTGCCAGCAGCCAAGGAGGCATTGGTGGGGCCAACGTCCTGACTTTC. Complete variable domain (other parts from reference TRBV3-1 and TRBJ2-6): DTAVSQTPKYLVTQMGNDKSIKCEQNLGHDTMYWYKQDSKKFLKIMFSYNNKELIINETVPNRFSPKSPDKAHLNLHINSLELGDSAVYFCASSQGGIGGANVLTFGAGSRLTVL.

This clonotype showed up many times. The gene calls are TRBV11-2 and TRBJ2-7; D call uncertain. The assigned J gene may be wrong: the sequence end matches TRBJ2-5 better. Looked up from germline, CDR1 is SGHAT and CDR2 is FQNNGV. This CDR3 is built from 15 residues. In DNA form, the CDR3 reads TGTGCCAGCAGCTTAGAACTTGGCGGAAGCCGGACCCAGTACTTC. Its translation is CASSLELGGSRTQYF.

Only a few counts were recorded for this clonotype. V gene TRBV12-3 or TRBV12-4 combines with J gene TRBJ2-3; D gene ambiguous. The CDR3 extends over 14 amino acids. Trimming left V 5 bases short and J 0 bases short, with 9 bases between. The DNA for the CDR3 is TGTGCCAGCAGTCCCCTCCCTAGCACAGATACGCAGTATTTT. It translates to CASSPLPSTDTQYF.

The V gene is TRBV20-1, the J gene TRBJ1-1; D uncertain. V was trimmed by 1 base and J by 0 bases, leaving 15 bases between them. Germline V lookup: CDR1 DFQATT, CDR2 SNEGSKA (reference sequence). The CDR3 spans 16 residues. In DNA, the CDR3 is TGCAGTGCTAGAGGGGCAAGTACGGGCATGAACACTGAAGCTTTCTTT. Protein: CSARGASTGMNTEAFF.

This chain joins TRBV14 and TRBJ2-7; D is ambiguous. V lost 2 bases and J 2 bases, leaving 13 bases between the germline ends. Per germline, CDR1 SGHDN and CDR2 FVKESK. This CDR3 region has 15 residues. As DNA, the CDR3 is TGTGCCAGCAGCCAAATGGGCGGCCACCCCTACGAGCAGTACTTC. Its protein is CASSQMGGHPYEQYF.

Regarding this clonotype: The junction does not match germline at one end; this may be a read error. The chain joins TRBV5-4 to TRBJ2-1; D is perhaps TRBD1 or TRBD2 (6 bases each). CDR1 is SGHNT, CDR2 YYREEE, per germline (reference sequence). The CDR3 spans 16 residues. CDR3 in DNA: TGTGCCAGCGGCTTGCTAAGTTCGGCTCGGAGGGACAAGCAGTTCTTC. Protein: CASGLLSSARRDKQFF. Drawing the rest from reference TRBV5-4 and TRBJ2-1, the complete variable domain is ETGVTQSPTHLIKTRGQQVTLRCSSQSGHNTVSWYQQALGQGPQFIFQYYREEENGRGNFPPRFSGLQFPNYSSELNVNALELDDSALYLCASGLLSSARRDKQFFGPGTRLTVL.

Notes on this clonotype: A much larger clone lies one base from this, so it may be a read error. The CDR3 DNA reads as TGCAGTGCTAGATCGGACTCCTACGAGCAGTACTTC. Residues: CSARSDSYEQYF. The rearrangement joins TRBV20-1 to TRBJ2-7, with no clear D. Germline V lookup: CDR1 DFQATT, CDR2 SNEGSKA (reference sequence). V was cut by 2 bases and J by 0 bases, with 5 bases left in between. The CDR3 covers 12 residues.

This clonotype has just one count. The V gene is TRBV10-3, the J gene TRBJ2-1; possible D gene TRBD2, 6 bases. The germline gives CDR1 ENHRY, CDR2 SYGVKD. The CDR3 spans 15 residues. V lost 3 bases and J 7 bases, leaving 16 bases between the germline ends. The CDR3 is CAISDSTGAVNEQFF. The CDR3 bases are TGTGCCATCAGTGATTCGACGGGAGCAGTTAATGAGCAGTTCTTC.

This clonotype was observed a handful of times. The rearrangement joins TRBV6-2 or TRBV6-3 to TRBJ2-7; the D gene is possibly TRBD2 (5 bases). V lost 9 bases, J lost 2 bases, and 20 bases lay in between. This CDR3 is 15 amino acids long. Germline lookup yields CDR1 MNHEY and CDR2 SVGEGT. The CDR3 spells CASTDLATITYEQYF. CDR3 DNA sequence: TGTGCCAGTACGGACCTAGCCACAATAACCTACGAGCAGTACTTC.

Points on this clonotype: At one boundary the junction diverges from the germline segment, which might be a read error. This chain uses TRBV12-3 or TRBV12-4 with TRBJ2-3; 10 nucleotides agree with TRBD2. The CDR3 has 15 amino acids. CDR3 amino acids: CASSVASGRTDTQYF. The CDR3 nucleotides are TGTGCCAGCAGTGTAGCTAGCGGGAGAACAGATACGCAGTATTTT.

The J gene is TRBJ2-1, the V gene TRBV5-1; D possibly corresponds to TRBD1 (6 bases). Per germline, CDR1 SGHRS and CDR2 YFSETQ. V lost 4 bases and J 8 bases, leaving 13 bases between the germline ends. The CDR3 loop spans 13 amino acids. Here the CDR3 DNA reads TGCGCCAGCAGCGTAACAAACAGGGATGAGCAGTTCTTC. Amino acid sequence: CASSVTNRDEQFF.

The CDR3 sequence is CAIMTLGSSYNEQFF. DNA for the CDR3: TGTGCCATCATGACCTTGGGGAGCTCCTACAATGAGCAGTTCTTC. The V call is TRBV10-3, the J call TRBJ2-1, with D perhaps matching TRBD2 (5 bases). Germline V gives CDR1 ENHRY, CDR2 SYGVKD. The CDR3 is 15 amino acids. Trimming removed 7 bases at V and 0 bases at J, with 13 bases between.

To note about this clonotype: A much larger clone sits a single nucleotide away, making a read error possible. The chain links TRBV10-3 to TRBJ2-1; the D is unclear. The germline V gene encodes CDR1 ENHRY and CDR2 SYGVKD. V lost 0 bases, J lost 13 bases, and 16 bases lay in between. The CDR3 has 14 residues. CDR3 sequence reads: CAISESPIQETQFF. The CDR3 nucleotides are TGTGCCATCAGTGAGTCCCCGATACAAGAGACCCAGTTCTTC.

V is TRBV20-1 and J is TRBJ1-2; 7 nucleotides line up with TRBD1. This CDR3 is 13 amino acids long. The J segment lost 2 bases and the V segment lost 4 bases, leaving 4 bases of the junction unmatched. CDR1 and CDR2 from the germline V gene are DFQATT and SNEGSKA (reference sequence). CDR3 amino acids: CSATGQSNYGYTF. The CDR3, as DNA: TGCAGTGCTACGGGACAGAGCAACTATGGCTACACCTTC.

The rearrangement joins TRBV10-1 to TRBJ1-5; 7 nucleotides align to TRBD1. Trimming took 11 bases from V and 4 from J; bases not matched to a gene: 11. The germline V gene encodes CDR1 WNHNN and CDR2 SYGVQD (reference sequence). The CDR3 is made up of 14 amino acids. The CDR3 here is CAAPKDRVNQPQHF. CDR3 DNA: TGCGCCGCCCCGAAAGACAGGGTAAATCAGCCCCAGCATTTT.

This clonotype was counted a few times. In nucleotides, the CDR3 is TGTGCCAGCAGTAAGGACAGAAAGTATGGCTACACCTTC. Translated, it gives CASSKDRKYGYTF. The chain employs TRBV28 and TRBJ1-2; D may be TRBD1 (6 bases). CDR1 and CDR2 from the germline V gene are MDHEN and SYDVKM. This CDR3 comprises 13 residues. Trimming removed 5 bases at V and 5 bases at J, with 12 bases between.

The gene calls are TRBV9 and TRBJ2-5; 16 bases fit TRBD2. The ends lost 0 bases at V and 5 bases at J; junction bases unmatched: 4. Per germline, CDR1 SGDLS and CDR2 YYNGEE. This CDR3 comprises 17 residues. The CDR3 region is CASSVDQGLAGGETQYF. CDR3 in DNA: TGTGCCAGCAGCGTAGACCAGGGACTAGCGGGAGGGGAGACCCAGTACTTC.

This clonotype has a handful of counts. A much bigger clone sits one base away, suggesting this may be a read error. The chain links TRBV7-2 to TRBJ2-7, with no clear D. The V end was cut by 5 bases, the J end by 0 bases, with 8 bases between. The V gene's germline CDR1 is SGHTA and CDR2 FQGNSA. This CDR3 region has 13 residues. CDR3 nucleotide sequence: TGTGCCAGCAGCGTTAGAATCTCCTACGAGCAGTACTTC. It yields the protein CASSVRISYEQYF.

The chain recombines TRBV12-3 or TRBV12-4 with TRBJ2-2, with 8 bases identical to TRBD2. The length of the CDR3 is 18 residues. V lost 6 bases, J lost 1 base, and 13 bases stayed unmatched. Here the CDR3 DNA reads TGTGCCAGCAGCCTTATCCCACCCCTAGCGGGGAACACCGGGGAGCTGTTTTTT. It is translated as CASSLIPPLAGNTGELFF.

This clonotype occurred once. The chain carries TRBV19 and TRBJ1-2; 7 positions match TRBD1. Trimming cost V 5 bases and J 1 base; bases outside gene matches: 4. Germline CDR1 is LNHDA and CDR2 is SQIVND (reference sequence). This CDR3 region has 14 residues. The CDR3 is CASSADRFNYGYTF. The CDR3, as DNA: TGTGCCAGTAGTGCGGACAGGTTTAACTATGGCTACACCTTC.

The V and J genes are TRBV5-6 and TRBJ2-3; D is perhaps TRBD2 (5 bases). CDR1 and CDR2 from the germline V gene are SGHDT and YYEEEE. The CDR3 runs to 13 residues. V was trimmed by 1 base and J by 7 bases, leaving 10 bases between them. In DNA, the CDR3 is TGTGCCAGCAGCTTGCCGGCCGGGAATACGCAGTATTTT. Residues: CASSLPAGNTQYF.

This clonotype was seen a few times. This chain links TRBV11-2 with TRBJ2-7, with D maybe TRBD2 (6 bases). V lost 4 bases, J lost 3 bases, and 13 bases lay in between. Germline lookup yields CDR1 SGHAT and CDR2 FQNNGV. This CDR3 spans 14 amino acids. For the CDR3, the DNA is TGTGCCAGCAGCTACGCCCAGGACTACTACGAGCAGTACTTC. It is translated as CASSYAQDYYEQYF.

The rearrangement uses TRBV4-2 and TRBJ1-1, with TRBD1 as a possible D gene (6 bases). CDR3 length equals 14 residues. Germline assignment: CDR1 LGHNA and CDR2 YNFKEQ. Between the trimmed V and J ends, which lost 1 base and 3 bases, there was a span of 9 bases. In nucleotides, the CDR3 is TGTGCCAGCAGCCAAGCAGCAGGGGACACTGAAGCTTTCTTT. This translates into CASSQAAGDTEAFF.

The V gene is TRBV12-3 or TRBV12-4, the J gene TRBJ2-7; weak D call: TRBD1 (6 bases). The J call may be faulty, since TRBJ2-5 better matches the DNA end. This CDR3 has 13 residues. In DNA form, the CDR3 reads TGTGCCAGCAGTCACAGGGCGCGGGAGACCCAGTACTTC. It encodes CASSHRARETQYF.

This chain uses TRBV29-1 with TRBJ2-1, with 8 bases that match TRBD1. The CDR3 is 15 amino acids. The trim removed 5 bases at V and 9 bases at J, leaving 15 bases unmatched. Germline values: CDR1 SQVTM, CDR2 ANQGSEA. This CDR3 reads CSVSPRQGKSVEQFF. The CDR3 DNA reads TGCAGCGTTTCACCCCGACAGGGGAAGTCAGTTGAGCAGTTCTTC.